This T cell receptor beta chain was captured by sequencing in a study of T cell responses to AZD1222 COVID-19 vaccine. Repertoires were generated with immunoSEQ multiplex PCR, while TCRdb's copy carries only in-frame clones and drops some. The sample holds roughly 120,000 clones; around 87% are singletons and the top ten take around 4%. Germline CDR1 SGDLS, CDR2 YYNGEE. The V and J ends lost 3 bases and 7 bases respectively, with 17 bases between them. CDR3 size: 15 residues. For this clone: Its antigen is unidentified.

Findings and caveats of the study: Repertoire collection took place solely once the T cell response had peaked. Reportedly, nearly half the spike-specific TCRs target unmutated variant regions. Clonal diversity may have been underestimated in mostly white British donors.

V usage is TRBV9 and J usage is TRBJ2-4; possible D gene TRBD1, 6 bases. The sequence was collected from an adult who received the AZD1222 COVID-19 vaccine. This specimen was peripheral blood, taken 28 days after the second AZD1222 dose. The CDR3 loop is CASSEGRGDRNIQYF. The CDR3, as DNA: TGTGCCAGCAGCGAGGGCAGGGGAGATAGGAACATTCAGTACTTC.